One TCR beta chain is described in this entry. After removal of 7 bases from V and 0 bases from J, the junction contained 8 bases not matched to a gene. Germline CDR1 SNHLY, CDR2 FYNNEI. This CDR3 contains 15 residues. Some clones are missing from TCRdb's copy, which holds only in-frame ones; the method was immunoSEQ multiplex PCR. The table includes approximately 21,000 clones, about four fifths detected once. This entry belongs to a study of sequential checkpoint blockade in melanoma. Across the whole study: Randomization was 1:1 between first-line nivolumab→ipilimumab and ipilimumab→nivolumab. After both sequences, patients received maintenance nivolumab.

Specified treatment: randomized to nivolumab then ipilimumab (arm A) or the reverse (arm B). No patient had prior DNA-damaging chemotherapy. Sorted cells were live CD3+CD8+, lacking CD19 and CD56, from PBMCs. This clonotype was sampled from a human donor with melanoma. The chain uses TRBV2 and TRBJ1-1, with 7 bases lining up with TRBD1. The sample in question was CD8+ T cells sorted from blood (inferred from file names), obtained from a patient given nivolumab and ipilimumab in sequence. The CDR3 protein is CASTTTGEVNTEAFF. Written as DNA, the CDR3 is TGTGCCAGCACCACAACAGGGGAAGTGAACACTGAAGCTTTCTTT.